This is a list of T cell receptor beta chains from one sample in a study of T-cell reconstitution after alpha-beta-depleted transplantation in children. TCRdb called the PCR reads again in MiXCR, with one record for every CDR3 protein. The sample lists some 300,000 distinct CDR3 sequences; around 10% were seen once. Material: PBMCs, obtained before TCRalphabeta/CD19-depleted stem cell transplant. The receptor set was obtained from a boy less than two years old with acute myeloid leukemia, due to receive a stem cell transplant. Both conserved end residues are part of each CDR3. The D gene is left open where the match is weak. Size values are once, few and many counts, or a class for expanded clones, and some rows have none.

J gene: TRBJ2-5; D gene: TRBD2; clone size: many; V gene: TRBV12-3/TRBV12-4; CDR3 protein: CASSFSGGGRETQYF; CDR3 DNA: TGTGCCAGCAGTTTTTCGGGAGGGGGACGAGAGACCCAGTACTTC
J gene: TRBJ2-1; D gene: TRBD2; clone size: many; V gene: TRBV24-1; CDR3 protein: CATSDPTSGNYNEQFF; CDR3 DNA: TGTGCCACCAGTGACCCGACTAGCGGGAACTACAATGAGCAGTTCTTC
J gene: TRBJ2-1; D gene: TRBD2; clone size: many; V gene: TRBV20-1; CDR3 protein: CSASGTSGFTEQFF; CDR3 DNA: TGCAGTGCTTCCGGGACTAGCGGATTCACTGAGCAGTTCTTC
J gene: TRBJ2-1; D gene: TRBD1; clone size: few; V gene: TRBV15; CDR3 protein: CATSRAPGQDNEQFF; CDR3 DNA: TGTGCCACCAGCAGAGCCCCGGGACAGGACAATGAGCAGTTCTTC
J gene: TRBJ2-2; D gene: NA; clone size: NA; V gene: TRBV5-1; CDR3 protein: CASSLEFGLASNTGELFF; CDR3 DNA: TGCGCCAGCAGCTTGGAATTCGGGCTAGCGTCGAACACCGGGGAGCTGTTTTTT
J gene: TRBJ2-7; D gene: NA; clone size: many; V gene: TRBV6-5; CDR3 protein: CASSYSARGYEQYF; CDR3 DNA: TGTGCCAGCAGTTACTCGGCCCGAGGCTACGAGCAGTACTTC
J gene: TRBJ1-5; D gene: TRBD1; clone size: many; V gene: TRBV10-3; CDR3 protein: CAISDLDRRNQPQHF; CDR3 DNA: TGTGCCATCAGTGATTTGGACAGGCGCAATCAGCCCCAGCATTTT
J gene: TRBJ2-1; D gene: TRBD2; clone size: many; V gene: TRBV11-3; CDR3 protein: CASSVRGGRAYNEQFF; CDR3 DNA: TGTGCCAGCAGCGTTAGGGGCGGGAGGGCCTACAATGAGCAGTTCTTC
J gene: TRBJ2-3; D gene: NA; clone size: many; V gene: TRBV4-1; CDR3 protein: CASSPTPWGGQDTQYF; CDR3 DNA: TGCGCCAGCAGCCCCACGCCGTGGGGGGGCCAAGATACGCAGTATTTT
J gene: TRBJ1-1; D gene: TRBD1; clone size: NA; V gene: TRBV7-8; CDR3 protein: CASSPEEDRGPLNTEAFF; CDR3 DNA: TGTGCCAGCAGCCCCGAAGAGGACAGGGGGCCCTTGAACACTGAAGCTTTCTTT
J gene: TRBJ2-5; D gene: NA; clone size: many; V gene: TRBV4-3; CDR3 protein: CASSQGGQQETQYF; CDR3 DNA: TGCGCCAGCAGCCAAGGGGGGCAACAAGAGACCCAGTACTTC
J gene: TRBJ2-1; D gene: NA; clone size: many; V gene: TRBV7-2; CDR3 protein: CASSLDRARFEQFF; CDR3 DNA: TGTGCCAGCAGCTTAGATCGAGCCAGGTTTGAGCAGTTCTTC
J gene: TRBJ2-7; D gene: NA; clone size: many; V gene: TRBV5-1; CDR3 protein: CASSWDTLRLREQYF; CDR3 DNA: TGCGCCAGCAGCTGGGACACCCTTCGCCTACGAGAGCAGTACTTC
J gene: TRBJ1-2; D gene: NA; clone size: many; V gene: TRBV29-1; CDR3 protein: CSVETGLDGYTF; CDR3 DNA: TGCAGCGTGGAGACCGGGCTTGATGGCTACACCTTC
J gene: TRBJ2-5; D gene: NA; clone size: NA; V gene: TRBV6-2/TRBV6-3; CDR3 protein: CASSYSTRPPETQYF; CDR3 DNA: TGTGCCAGCAGTTACTCTACCCGACCGCCGGAGACCCAGTACTTC
J gene: TRBJ2-1; D gene: NA; clone size: many; V gene: TRBV6-5; CDR3 protein: CASSYYPGLNHEFF; CDR3 DNA: TGTGCCAGCAGTTACTACCCCGGGCTCAACCACGAGTTCTTC
J gene: TRBJ2-6; D gene: NA; clone size: few; V gene: TRBV4-1; CDR3 protein: CASSLFRALSSGANVLTF; CDR3 DNA: TGCGCCAGCAGCCTGTTCCGGGCCTTGAGCTCTGGGGCCAACGTCCTGACTTTC
J gene: TRBJ1-4; D gene: NA; clone size: many; V gene: TRBV5-6; CDR3 protein: CASRRAQHEKLFF; CDR3 DNA: TGTGCCAGCAGAAGGGCTCAGCATGAAAAACTGTTTTTT
J gene: TRBJ2-1; D gene: NA; clone size: NA; V gene: TRBV27; CDR3 protein: CASSTALQGNEQFF; CDR3 DNA: TGTGCCAGCAGTACCGCCCTGCAGGGCAATGAGCAGTTCTTC
J gene: TRBJ1-4; D gene: TRBD1; clone size: many; V gene: TRBV28; CDR3 protein: CASSESGQGKNEKLFF; CDR3 DNA: TGTGCCAGCAGTGAATCAGGACAGGGCAAAAATGAAAAACTGTTTTTT
J gene: TRBJ2-3; D gene: NA; clone size: many; V gene: TRBV10-3; CDR3 protein: CAISENRGGLMETDTQYF; CDR3 DNA: TGTGCCATCAGTGAGAACCGCGGGGGCCTAATGGAGACAGATACGCAGTATTTT
J gene: TRBJ2-5; D gene: TRBD2; clone size: many; V gene: TRBV7-2; CDR3 protein: CASSLQRGGPPSETQYF; CDR3 DNA: TGTGCCAGCAGCTTACAGCGGGGGGGGCCACCCTCAGAGACCCAGTACTTC
J gene: TRBJ2-3; D gene: TRBD2; clone size: few; V gene: TRBV12-3/TRBV12-4; CDR3 protein: CASSFLHSGGGKVATQYF; CDR3 DNA: TGTGCCAGCAGTTTTCTACATAGCGGGGGGGGAAAAGTTGCTACGCAGTATTTT
J gene: TRBJ2-1; D gene: NA; clone size: many; V gene: TRBV7-3; CDR3 protein: CASSSLGYNEQFF; CDR3 DNA: TGTGCCAGCAGCTCCTTGGGATACAATGAGCAGTTCTTC
J gene: TRBJ1-5; D gene: NA; clone size: many; V gene: TRBV7-9; CDR3 protein: CASSSSLKGEPQHF; CDR3 DNA: TGTGCCAGCAGCTCAAGCTTAAAGGGAGAGCCCCAGCATTTT
J gene: TRBJ2-1; D gene: NA; clone size: many; V gene: TRBV3-1; CDR3 protein: CASSQPGLNNEQFF; CDR3 DNA: TGTGCCAGCAGCCAGCCGGGACTTAACAATGAGCAGTTCTTC
J gene: TRBJ2-7; D gene: TRBD1; clone size: many; V gene: TRBV28; CDR3 protein: CASSLTGRIYEQYF; CDR3 DNA: TGTGCCAGCAGTTTGACAGGGCGGATCTACGAGCAGTACTTC
J gene: TRBJ2-2; D gene: TRBD2; clone size: many; V gene: TRBV7-3; CDR3 protein: CASERDGNTGELFF; CDR3 DNA: TGTGCCAGTGAGCGGGACGGAAACACCGGGGAGCTGTTTTTT
J gene: TRBJ1-1; D gene: TRBD1; clone size: few; V gene: TRBV11-2; CDR3 protein: CASSYWTGFTEAFF; CDR3 DNA: TGTGCCAGCAGTTATTGGACAGGGTTCACTGAAGCTTTCTTT
J gene: TRBJ2-7; D gene: NA; clone size: many; V gene: TRBV6-1; CDR3 protein: CATRGGSSYEQYF; CDR3 DNA: TGTGCCACCAGAGGGGGGAGCTCCTACGAGCAGTACTTC
J gene: TRBJ2-7; D gene: TRBD1; clone size: NA; V gene: TRBV5-5; CDR3 protein: CASSYPDRREQYF; CDR3 DNA: TGTGCCAGCAGCTATCCGGACAGGCGCGAGCAGTACTTC
J gene: TRBJ2-3; D gene: NA; clone size: few; V gene: TRBV27; CDR3 protein: CASSLSRVADTQYF; CDR3 DNA: TGTGCCAGCAGTTTGTCCAGGGTGGCAGATACGCAGTATTTT
J gene: TRBJ2-5; D gene: NA; clone size: few; V gene: TRBV12-3/TRBV12-4; CDR3 protein: CASSLARPYRETQYF; CDR3 DNA: TGTGCCAGCAGTTTAGCGCGCCCCTACCGGGAGACCCAGTACTTC
J gene: TRBJ2-2; D gene: NA; clone size: few; V gene: TRBV24-1; CDR3 protein: CATGKAGELFF; CDR3 DNA: TGTGCCACCGGGAAAGCCGGGGAGCTGTTTTTT
J gene: TRBJ2-3; D gene: NA; clone size: many; V gene: TRBV12-3/TRBV12-4; CDR3 protein: CASSSPRRMVDTQYF; CDR3 DNA: TGTGCCAGCAGTTCCCCACGGCGTATGGTAGATACGCAGTATTTT
J gene: TRBJ2-7; D gene: NA; clone size: NA; V gene: TRBV4-2; CDR3 protein: CASSFGVPCEQYF; CDR3 DNA: TGTGCCAGCAGCTTCGGGGTCCCCTGCGAGCAGTACTTC
J gene: TRBJ2-1; D gene: TRBD2; clone size: many; V gene: TRBV11-3; CDR3 protein: CASSSDTSGRYNEQFF; CDR3 DNA: TGTGCCAGCAGCTCTGACACTAGCGGGAGGTACAATGAGCAGTTCTTC
J gene: TRBJ2-3; D gene: TRBD2; clone size: many; V gene: TRBV7-2; CDR3 protein: CASSPLSGRMTDTQYF; CDR3 DNA: TGTGCCAGCAGCCCTTTAAGCGGGAGGATGACAGATACGCAGTATTTT
J gene: TRBJ2-7; D gene: NA; clone size: few; V gene: TRBV29-1; CDR3 protein: CSVVGRVTYEQYF; CDR3 DNA: TGCAGCGTTGTGGGCAGGGTCACCTACGAGCAGTACTTC
J gene: TRBJ2-2; D gene: TRBD2; clone size: many; V gene: TRBV13; CDR3 protein: CASSLVLAGESDTGELFF; CDR3 DNA: TGTGCCAGCAGCTTGGTACTAGCGGGAGAGTCGGACACCGGGGAGCTGTTTTTT
J gene: TRBJ2-1; D gene: TRBD2; clone size: many; V gene: TRBV28; CDR3 protein: CASRISGRSYNEQFF; CDR3 DNA: TGTGCCAGCAGGATCAGCGGGAGGTCCTACAATGAGCAGTTCTTC
J gene: TRBJ2-5; D gene: TRBD2; clone size: NA; V gene: TRBV12-3/TRBV12-4; CDR3 protein: CASSLSTSGGRRAETQYF; CDR3 DNA: TGTGCCAGCAGTCTCAGTACTAGCGGGGGTCGGCGGGCAGAGACCCAGTACTTC
J gene: TRBJ2-5; D gene: TRBD2; clone size: many; V gene: TRBV7-3; CDR3 protein: CASSPVAGGRETQYF; CDR3 DNA: TGTGCCAGCAGCCCGGTAGCGGGGGGTAGAGAGACCCAGTACTTC